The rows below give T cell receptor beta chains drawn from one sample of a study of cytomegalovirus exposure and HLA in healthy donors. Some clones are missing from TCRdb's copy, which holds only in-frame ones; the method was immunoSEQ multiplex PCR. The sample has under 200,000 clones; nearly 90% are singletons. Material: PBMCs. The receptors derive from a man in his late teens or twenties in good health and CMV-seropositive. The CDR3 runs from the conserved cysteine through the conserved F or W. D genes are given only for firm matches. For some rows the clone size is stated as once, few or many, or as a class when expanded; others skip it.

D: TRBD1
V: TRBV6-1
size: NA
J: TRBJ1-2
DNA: TGTGCCAGCAGTAGAGGGACAGGGGGATTCTATGGCTACACCTTC
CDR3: CASSRGTGGFYGYTF

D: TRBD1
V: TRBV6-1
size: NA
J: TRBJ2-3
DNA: TGTGCCTCGATCGGGACAGGCTTCGATACGCAGTATTTT
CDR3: CASIGTGFDTQYF

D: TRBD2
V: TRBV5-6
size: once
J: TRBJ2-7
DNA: TGTGCCAGCAGCTTGGAGAGTAGCGGGAGTACCTACGAGCAGTACTTC
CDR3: CASSLESSGSTYEQYF

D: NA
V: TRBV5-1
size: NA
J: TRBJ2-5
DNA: TGCGCCAGCAGCCAGCAAGAGACCCAGTACTTC
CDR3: CASSQQETQYF

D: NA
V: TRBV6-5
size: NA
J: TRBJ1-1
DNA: TGTGCCAGCAGTTACAGGTTAGAGGGTGGCACTGAAGCTTTCTTT
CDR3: CASSYRLEGGTEAFF

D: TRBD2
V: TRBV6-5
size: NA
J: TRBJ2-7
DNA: TGTGCCAGCATTTACATTAGCGGGAGGGCCTCCTACGAGCAGTACTTC
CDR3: CASIYISGRASYEQYF

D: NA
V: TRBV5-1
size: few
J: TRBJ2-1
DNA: TGCGCCAGCAGCTTGGTACCGGGGAATGAGCAGTTCTTC
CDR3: CASSLVPGNEQFF

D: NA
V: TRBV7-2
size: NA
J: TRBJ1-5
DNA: TGTGCCAGCAGCTTAGGAGCGAATCAGCCCCAGCATTTT
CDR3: CASSLGANQPQHF

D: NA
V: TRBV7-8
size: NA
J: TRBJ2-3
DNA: TGTGCCAGCACCAAATCCCGGAGACCAGATACGCAGTATTTT
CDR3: CASTKSRRPDTQYF

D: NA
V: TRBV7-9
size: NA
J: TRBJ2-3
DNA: TGTGCCAGCAGCGGAGGGAGCAAAGATACGCAGTATTTT
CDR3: CASSGGSKDTQYF

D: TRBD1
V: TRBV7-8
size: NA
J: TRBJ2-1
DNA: TGTGCCAGCAGCCCAACAGGGGGCCGGATCAATGAGCAGTTCTTC
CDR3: CASSPTGGRINEQFF

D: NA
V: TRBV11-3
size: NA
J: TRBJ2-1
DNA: TGTGCCAGCAGAGGTCGGATGATAGGAGGACTATACAGCTCCTACAATGAGCAGTTCTTC
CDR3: CASRGRMIGGLYSSYNEQFF

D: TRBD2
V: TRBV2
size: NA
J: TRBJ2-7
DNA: TGTGCCAGCAGTAGAGGGACTAGCGGGATCGGCGAGCAGTACTTC
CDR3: CASSRGTSGIGEQYF

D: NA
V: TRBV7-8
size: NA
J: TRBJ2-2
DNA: TGTGCCAGCAGCTTAACGGAGGGGAAGAACACCGGGGAGCTGTTTTTT
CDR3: CASSLTEGKNTGELFF

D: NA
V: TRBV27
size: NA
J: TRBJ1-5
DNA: TGTGCCAGCAGTCCAAGCGTCTTGGTAGGCAATCAGCCCCAGCATTTT
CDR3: CASSPSVLVGNQPQHF

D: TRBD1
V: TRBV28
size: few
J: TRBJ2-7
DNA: TGTGCCAGCAGTTGGGGGACAGCGACCTACGAGCAGTACTTC
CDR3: CASSWGTATYEQYF

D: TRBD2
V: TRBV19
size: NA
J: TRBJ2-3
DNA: TGTGCCAGTACGGGCGGGAGAGAAAATACGCAGTATTTT
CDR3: CASTGGRENTQYF

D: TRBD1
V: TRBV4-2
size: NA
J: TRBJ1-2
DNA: TGTGCCAGCAGCCAGGACCTGGACAGGGTTTCCGATGGCTACACCTTC
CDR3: CASSQDLDRVSDGYTF

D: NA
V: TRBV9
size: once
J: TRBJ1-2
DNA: TGTGCCAGCAGCGTAGGGGCCCTAGGGGGTGACTATGGCTACACCTTC
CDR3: CASSVGALGGDYGYTF

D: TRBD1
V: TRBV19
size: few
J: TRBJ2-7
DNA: TGTGCCAGTAGTATCGCCGGGACAGCATACGAGCAGTACTTC
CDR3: CASSIAGTAYEQYF

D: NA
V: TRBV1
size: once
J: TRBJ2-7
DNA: TGCACCAGCAGCCCTAGCGGGCTAACCTACGAGCAGTACTTC
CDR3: CTSSPSGLTYEQYF

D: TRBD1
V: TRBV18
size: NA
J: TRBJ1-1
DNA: TGTGCCAGCTCACCACCCCTGGACAGGCCCACTGAAGCTTTCTTT
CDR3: CASSPPLDRPTEAFF

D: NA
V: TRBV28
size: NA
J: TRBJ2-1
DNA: TGTGCCAGCAGTTTACCTTACAATGAGCAGTTCTTC
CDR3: CASSLPYNEQFF

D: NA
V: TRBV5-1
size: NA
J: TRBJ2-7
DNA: TGCGCCAGCAGCCCCTACGACAGGGACTCTACGGGGCAGTACTTC
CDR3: CASSPYDRDSTGQYF

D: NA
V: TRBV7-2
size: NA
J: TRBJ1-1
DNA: TGTGCCAGCAGCTTGGGGGGGCTGGGTGAAGCTTTCTTT
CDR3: CASSLGGLGEAFF

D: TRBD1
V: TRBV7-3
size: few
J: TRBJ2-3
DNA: TGTGCCAGCAGTGCGGGGACAGGGCGGACAGATACGCAGTATTTT
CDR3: CASSAGTGRTDTQYF

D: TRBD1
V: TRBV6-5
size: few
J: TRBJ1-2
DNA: TGTGCCAGCAGTCCATGGCGGACAGGGGGCCTTGGCTACACCTTC
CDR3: CASSPWRTGGLGYTF

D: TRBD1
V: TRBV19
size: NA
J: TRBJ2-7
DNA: TGTGCCAGTAGTATCGGGACAGGCCCCTACGAGCAGTACTTC
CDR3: CASSIGTGPYEQYF

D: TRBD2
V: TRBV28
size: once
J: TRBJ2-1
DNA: TGTGCCAGCAGTGGGACGGGACTAGGCGGCTACAATGAGCAGTTCTTC
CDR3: CASSGTGLGGYNEQFF

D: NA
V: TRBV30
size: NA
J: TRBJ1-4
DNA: TGTGCCTGGAGTCGTCTGAGACAGTATAATGAAAAACTGTTTTTT
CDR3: CAWSRLRQYNEKLFF